This record covers a single TCR beta chain. Antigen unknown. Profiling relied on immunoSEQ multiplex PCR, and the TCRdb table lists in-frame clones only, not all of them. This sample carries 440,000 or so clones, around 93% of them seen once, and the ten largest clones take approximately 1.7%. Treatment described: roughly 20 received Ad26.COV2.S at low or high dose, single or two shots; about 5 received placebo; per-sample allocation not given. Day 63 following the first vaccine or placebo injection was when the samples were taken. Adults aged 18-55 years in Boston included the donor. The source of the sample is a study of Ad26.COV2.S vaccination and SARS-CoV-2 variants. Regarding the study as a whole: The TCR breadth and depth analyses may have produced an underestimate of total T cell responses. Marked by substantial breadth, spike-specific CD8+ and CD4+ T cell responses were reportedly seen after vaccination.

CDR3 length: 14 residues. The germline gives CDR1 ENHRY, CDR2 SYGVKD. After removal of 5 bases from V and 4 bases from J, the junction contained 4 bases not matched to a gene. This specimen was peripheral blood, taken in a trial of Ad26.COV2.S vaccine versus placebo. The V and J genes are TRBV10-3 and TRBJ2-5; 10 bases align to TRBD2. The TCR comes from a person aged 18 to 59 who received the Ad26.COV2.S COVID-19 vaccine or a placebo. For the CDR3, the DNA is TGTGCCATCAGTCTAGCGGGGGTGGGAGAGACCCAGTACTTC. This translates into CAISLAGVGETQYF.